This T cell receptor beta chain was profiled in a study of cytomegalovirus exposure and HLA in healthy donors. To note about this clone: Its antigen is as yet unknown.

Study-wide points: For most subjects, TCR beta sequences were reported to predict HLA-A and HLA-B alleles with accuracy. When a later analysis compared HLA-associated TCR beta chains with equally common others, the HLA-associated chains turned out to be more clonally expanded and to have lower generation probabilities. Excluded were some V segments that proved indistinguishable, including TRBV6-2 and TRBV6-3.

Amplification used 60 Vbeta primers and 13 Jbeta primers. This table comes from immunoSEQ multiplex PCR, and its TCRdb copy is limited to in-frame clones, with some not included. The repertoire includes some 110,000 clones, around four fifths of them detected once, and over 7.5% sits in the top ten. The germline gives CDR1 LNHDA, CDR2 SQIVND (reference sequence). V lost 7 bases to trimming and J lost 4 bases, with 13 bases between them. The CDR3 length is 13 residues. The TCR sequence derives from a woman in her thirties or forties in good health and CMV-seropositive. The sample was PBMCs. V gene TRBV19 combines with J gene TRBJ1-2; tentatively, D is TRBD1 (6 bases). Here the CDR3 DNA reads TGTGCCAGTAAGGAAGCAGGGGCCTATGGCTACACCTTC. This encodes CASKEAGAYGYTF.